Detailed here is one TCR beta chain. The data belong to a study of blood T cell repertoires in COVID-19. Study background: The study drew acute and convalescent COVID-19 samples from the United States, Italy and Spain. T cells, B-cell-depleted T cells, or PBMCs provided the cDNA or gDNA that served as material.

Germline CDR1 and CDR2: MGHRA and YSYEKL. Trimming removed 5 bases from V and 2 bases from J; junction bases left unmatched: 3. CDR3 length: 13 residues. Original methodology: Nucleated cell counts were estimated from reference gene primer amplification. Clones were sequenced by immunoSEQ multiplex PCR, and TCRdb holds only the in-frame ones, with some missing. V and J calls plus clone size are reproduced from that table; the DNA served to infer D and trimming. The table has 150,000 to 200,000 clones, about 81% seen once. The V gene is TRBV4-1, the J gene TRBJ2-7, with 7 bases that match TRBD1. This clonotype originated in a human donor in a cohort sampled during active COVID-19. Sequencing used peripheral blood. CDR3 region: CASSRGQTYEQYF. The DNA for the CDR3 is TGCGCCAGCAGCAGGGGACAGACCTACGAGCAGTACTTC.